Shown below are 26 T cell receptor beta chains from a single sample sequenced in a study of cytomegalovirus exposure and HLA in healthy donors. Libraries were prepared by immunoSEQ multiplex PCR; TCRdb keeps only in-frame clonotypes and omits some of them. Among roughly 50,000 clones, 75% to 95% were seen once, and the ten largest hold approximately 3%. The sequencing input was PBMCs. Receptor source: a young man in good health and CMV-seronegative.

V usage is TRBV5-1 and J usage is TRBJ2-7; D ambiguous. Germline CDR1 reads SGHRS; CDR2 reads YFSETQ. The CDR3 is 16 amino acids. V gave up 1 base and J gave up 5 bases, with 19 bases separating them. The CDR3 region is CASSLQMSVNAHEQYF. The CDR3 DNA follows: TGCGCCAGCAGCTTGCAAATGTCGGTCAATGCCCACGAGCAGTACTTC.

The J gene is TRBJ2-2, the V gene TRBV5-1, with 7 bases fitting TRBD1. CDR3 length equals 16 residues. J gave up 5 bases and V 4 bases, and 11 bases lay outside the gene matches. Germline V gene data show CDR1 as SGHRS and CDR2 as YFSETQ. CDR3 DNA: TGCGCCAGCAGCCAGAAGCCTAAGGGGGCAACCGGGGAGCTGTTTTTT. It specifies CASSQKPKGATGELFF.

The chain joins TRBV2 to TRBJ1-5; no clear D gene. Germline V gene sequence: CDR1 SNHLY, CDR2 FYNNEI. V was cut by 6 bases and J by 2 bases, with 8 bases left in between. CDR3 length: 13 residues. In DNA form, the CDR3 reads TGTGCCAGCAGCCAGGTGGGCAATCAGCCCCAGCATTTT. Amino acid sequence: CASSQVGNQPQHF.

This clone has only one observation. In DNA form, the CDR3 reads TGTGCCAGCAGTTTCTCAGGGGGCAACACAGATACGCAGTATTTT. This codes for CASSFSGGNTDTQYF. V and J are TRBV28 and TRBJ2-3, with 8 positions matching TRBD1. The CDR3 consists of 15 residues. With 3 bases clipped from V and 2 bases from J, the junction kept 4 bases outside the gene matches. CDR1 is MDHEN and CDR2 is SYDVKM in the germline V gene.

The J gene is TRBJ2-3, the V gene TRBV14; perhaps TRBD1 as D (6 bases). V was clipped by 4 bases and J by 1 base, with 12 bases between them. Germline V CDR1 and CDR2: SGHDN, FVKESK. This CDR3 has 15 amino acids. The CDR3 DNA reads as TGTGCCAGCAGCCCCCGGACAGCGGGCACAGATACGCAGTATTTT. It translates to CASSPRTAGTDTQYF.

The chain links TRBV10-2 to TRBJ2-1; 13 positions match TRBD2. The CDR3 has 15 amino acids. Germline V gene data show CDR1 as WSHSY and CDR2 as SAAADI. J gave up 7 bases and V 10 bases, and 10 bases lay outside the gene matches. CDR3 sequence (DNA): TGCGCCATCCGGACTAGCGGGAGCGGGAAGAATGAGCAGTTCTTC. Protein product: CAIRTSGSGKNEQFF.

Written as DNA, the CDR3 is TGTGCCTGGAGAAAAGGGACAGGGCGGGTCACTGAAGCTTTCTTT. Protein product: CAWRKGTGRVTEAFF. This chain uses TRBV30 with TRBJ1-1, with 9 bases fitting TRBD1. This CDR3 is 15 amino acids long. CDR1 and CDR2 from the germline V gene are GTSNPN and SVGIG (reference sequence). The ends lost 3 bases at V and 4 bases at J; junction bases unmatched: 9.

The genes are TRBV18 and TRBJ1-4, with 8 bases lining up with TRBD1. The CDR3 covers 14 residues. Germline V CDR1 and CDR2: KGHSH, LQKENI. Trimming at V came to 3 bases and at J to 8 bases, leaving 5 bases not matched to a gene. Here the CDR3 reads CASSPYHRGEKLFF. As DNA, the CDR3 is TGTGCCAGCTCACCCTACCACAGGGGGGAAAAACTGTTTTTT.

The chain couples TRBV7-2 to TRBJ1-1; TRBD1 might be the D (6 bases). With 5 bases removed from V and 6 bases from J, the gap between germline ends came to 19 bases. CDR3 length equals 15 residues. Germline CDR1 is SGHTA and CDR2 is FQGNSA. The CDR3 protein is CASSPLGGRGSEAFF. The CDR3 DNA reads TGTGCCAGCAGCCCCTTGGGGGGGCGGGGTTCTGAAGCTTTCTTT.

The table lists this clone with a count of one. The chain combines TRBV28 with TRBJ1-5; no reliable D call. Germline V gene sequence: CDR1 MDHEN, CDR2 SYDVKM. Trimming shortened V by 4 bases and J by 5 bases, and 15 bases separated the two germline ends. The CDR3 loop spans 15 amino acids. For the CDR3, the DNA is TGTGCCAGCAGTTCCCTATTCCGGGATGATCAGCCCCAGCATTTT. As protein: CASSSLFRDDQPQHF. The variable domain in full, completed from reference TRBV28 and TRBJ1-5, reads DVKVTQSSRYLVKRTGEKVFLECVQDMDHENMFWYRQDPGLGLRLIYFSYDVKMKEKGDIPEGYSVSREKKERFSLILESASTNQTSMYLCASSSLFRDDQPQHFGDGTRLSIL.

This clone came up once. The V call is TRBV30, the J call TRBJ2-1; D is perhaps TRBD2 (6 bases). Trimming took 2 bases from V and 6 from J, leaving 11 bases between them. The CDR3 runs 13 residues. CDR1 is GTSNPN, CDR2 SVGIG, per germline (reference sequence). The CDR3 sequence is CAWSYGTSNEQFF. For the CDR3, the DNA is TGTGCCTGGAGTTATGGGACTTCCAATGAGCAGTTCTTC.

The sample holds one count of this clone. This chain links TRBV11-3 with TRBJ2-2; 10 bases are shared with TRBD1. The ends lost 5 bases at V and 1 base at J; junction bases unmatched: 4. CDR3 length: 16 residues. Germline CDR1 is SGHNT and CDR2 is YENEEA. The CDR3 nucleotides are TGTGCCAGCAGCCGACAGGGGGCGGGGAACACCGGGGAGCTGTTTTTT. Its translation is CASSRQGAGNTGELFF.

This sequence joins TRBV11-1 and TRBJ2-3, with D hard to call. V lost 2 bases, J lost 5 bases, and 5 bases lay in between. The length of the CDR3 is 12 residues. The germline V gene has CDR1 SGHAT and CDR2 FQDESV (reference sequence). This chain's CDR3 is CASSLSVDTQYF. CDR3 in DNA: TGTGCCAGCAGCTTAAGCGTAGATACGCAGTATTTT.

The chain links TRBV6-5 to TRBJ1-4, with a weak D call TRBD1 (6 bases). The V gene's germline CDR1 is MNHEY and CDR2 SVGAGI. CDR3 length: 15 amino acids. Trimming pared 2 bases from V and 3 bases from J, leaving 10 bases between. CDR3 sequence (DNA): TGTGCCAGCAGTTACGGGGCAGGGGCTAATGAAAAACTGTTTTTT. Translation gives CASSYGAGANEKLFF.

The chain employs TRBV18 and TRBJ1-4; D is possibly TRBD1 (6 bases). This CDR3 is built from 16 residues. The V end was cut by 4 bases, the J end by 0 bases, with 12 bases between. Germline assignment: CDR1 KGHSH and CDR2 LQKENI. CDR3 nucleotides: TGTGCCAGCTCACAAGGACAGATTGCAACTAATGAAAAACTGTTTTTT. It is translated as CASSQGQIATNEKLFF.

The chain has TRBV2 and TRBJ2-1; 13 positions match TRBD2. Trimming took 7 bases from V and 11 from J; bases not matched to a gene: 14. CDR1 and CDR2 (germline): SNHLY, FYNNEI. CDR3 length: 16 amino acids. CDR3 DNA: TGTGCCAGCACTCCCTCTCGGGGGACTAGCGGGAATCAGCAGTTCTTC. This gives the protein CASTPSRGTSGNQQFF.

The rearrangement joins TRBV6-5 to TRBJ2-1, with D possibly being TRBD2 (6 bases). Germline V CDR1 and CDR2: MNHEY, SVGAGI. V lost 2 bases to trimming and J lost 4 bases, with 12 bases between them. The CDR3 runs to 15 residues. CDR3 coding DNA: TGTGCCAGCAGTTACCGCGGGGCGGGATACAATGAGCAGTTCTTC. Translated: CASSYRGAGYNEQFF.

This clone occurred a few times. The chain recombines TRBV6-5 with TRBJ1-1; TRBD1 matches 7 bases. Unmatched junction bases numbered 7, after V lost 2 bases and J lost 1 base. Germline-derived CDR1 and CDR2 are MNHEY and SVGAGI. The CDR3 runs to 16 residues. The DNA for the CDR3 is TGTGCCAGCAGTTACCTTAAACGACAGGGGAACACTGAAGCTTTCTTT. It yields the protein CASSYLKRQGNTEAFF.

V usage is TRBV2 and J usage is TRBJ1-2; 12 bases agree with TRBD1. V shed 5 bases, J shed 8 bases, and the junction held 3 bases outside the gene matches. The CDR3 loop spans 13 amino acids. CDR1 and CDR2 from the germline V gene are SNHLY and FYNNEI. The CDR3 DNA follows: TGTGCCAGCAGTTCCGGGACAGGGGGCGGCTACACCTTC. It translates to CASSSGTGGGYTF.

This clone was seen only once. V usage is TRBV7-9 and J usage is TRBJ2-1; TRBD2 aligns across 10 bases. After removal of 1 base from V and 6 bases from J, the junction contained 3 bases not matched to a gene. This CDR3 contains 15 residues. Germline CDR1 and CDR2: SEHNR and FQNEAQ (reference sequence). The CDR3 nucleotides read TGTGCCAGCAGCTTAGTTCCTAGCGGGGGCAATGAGCAGTTCTTC. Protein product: CASSLVPSGGNEQFF.

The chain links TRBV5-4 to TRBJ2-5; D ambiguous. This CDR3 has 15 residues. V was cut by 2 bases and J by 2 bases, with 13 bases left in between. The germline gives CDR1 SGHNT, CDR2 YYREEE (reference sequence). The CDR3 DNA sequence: TGTGCCAGCAGCTTTCACCTCGGGTTGCAAGAGACCCAGTACTTC. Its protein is CASSFHLGLQETQYF.

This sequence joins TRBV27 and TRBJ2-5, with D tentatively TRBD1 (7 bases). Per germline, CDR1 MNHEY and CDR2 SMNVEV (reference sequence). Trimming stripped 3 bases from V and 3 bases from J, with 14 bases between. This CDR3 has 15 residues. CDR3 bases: TGTGCCAGCAGTTTCGGAGGGACAGTTAAAGAGACCCAGTACTTC. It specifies CASSFGGTVKETQYF.

The CDR3 coding sequence is TGTGCCAGCCATTTAGGAGGGATTGGCACTGAAGCTTTCTTT. It codes for CASHLGGIGTEAFF. J is TRBJ1-1 and V is TRBV27; no clear D gene. The V end lost 8 bases, the J end lost 4 bases, and 17 bases lay between the germline ends. Germline loops: CDR1 MNHEY, CDR2 SMNVEV (reference sequence). The CDR3 loop spans 14 amino acids.

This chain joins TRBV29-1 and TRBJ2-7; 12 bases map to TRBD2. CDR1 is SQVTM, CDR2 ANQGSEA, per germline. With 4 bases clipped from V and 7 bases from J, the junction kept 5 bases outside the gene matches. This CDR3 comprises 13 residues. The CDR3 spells CSVGGGTSGEQYF. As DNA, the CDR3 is TGCAGCGTTGGTGGCGGGACTAGCGGGGAGCAGTACTTC.

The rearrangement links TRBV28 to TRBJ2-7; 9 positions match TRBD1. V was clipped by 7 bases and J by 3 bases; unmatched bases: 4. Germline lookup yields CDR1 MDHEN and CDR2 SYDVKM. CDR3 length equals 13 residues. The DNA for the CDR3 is TGTGCCAGCATTCCGGGACAGGGCTACGAGCAGTACTTC. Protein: CASIPGQGYEQYF.

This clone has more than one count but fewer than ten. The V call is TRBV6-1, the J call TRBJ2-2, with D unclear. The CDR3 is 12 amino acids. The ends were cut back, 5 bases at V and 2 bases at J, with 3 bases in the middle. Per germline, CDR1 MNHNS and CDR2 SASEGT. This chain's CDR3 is CASSQNTGELFF. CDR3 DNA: TGTGCCAGCAGTCAAAACACCGGGGAGCTGTTTTTT.